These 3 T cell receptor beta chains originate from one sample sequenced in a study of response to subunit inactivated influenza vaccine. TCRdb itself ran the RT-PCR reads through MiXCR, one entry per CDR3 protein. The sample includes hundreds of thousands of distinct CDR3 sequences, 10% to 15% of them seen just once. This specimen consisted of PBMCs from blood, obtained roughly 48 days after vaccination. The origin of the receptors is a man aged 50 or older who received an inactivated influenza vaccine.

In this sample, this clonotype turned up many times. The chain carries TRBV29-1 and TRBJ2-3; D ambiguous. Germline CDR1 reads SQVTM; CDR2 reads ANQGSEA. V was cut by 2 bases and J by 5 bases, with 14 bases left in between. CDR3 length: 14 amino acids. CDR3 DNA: TGCAGCGTTGAATCCGACATACTAAGAGATACGCAGTATTTT. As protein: CSVESDILRDTQYF.

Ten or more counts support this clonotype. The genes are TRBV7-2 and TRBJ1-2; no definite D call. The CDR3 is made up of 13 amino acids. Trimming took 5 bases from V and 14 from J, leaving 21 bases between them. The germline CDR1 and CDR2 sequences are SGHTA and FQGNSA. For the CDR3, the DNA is TGTGCCAGCAGCCCAAGACAAGGACGGTTCCCTACCTTC. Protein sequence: CASSPRQGRFPTF. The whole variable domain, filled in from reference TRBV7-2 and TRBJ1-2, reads GAGVSQSPSNKVTEKGKDVELRCDPISGHTALYWYRQSLGQGLEFLIYFQGNSAPDKSGLPSDRFSAERTGGSVSTLTIQRTQQEDSAVYLCASSPRQGRFPTFGSGTRLTVV.

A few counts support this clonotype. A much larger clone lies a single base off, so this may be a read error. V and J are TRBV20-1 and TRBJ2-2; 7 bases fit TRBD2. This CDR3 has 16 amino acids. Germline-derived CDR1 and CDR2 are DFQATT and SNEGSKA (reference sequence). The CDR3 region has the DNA TGCTGTGCTAGAGATGCGGCTAGCGGAAACACCGGGGAGCTGTTTTTT. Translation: CCARDAASGNTGELFF.